What follows describes a single TCR beta chain. Repertoires were generated with immunoSEQ multiplex PCR, while TCRdb's copy carries only in-frame clones and drops some. Of roughly 150,000 clones listed, about 80% were seen once; the top ten hold approximately 6%. The V gene end was trimmed by 4 bases and the J gene end by 3 bases; junction bases not matched to a gene: 14. The CDR3 length is 17 residues. Germline V gene sequence: CDR1 MGHRA, CDR2 YSYEKL. This record comes from a study of blood T cell repertoires in COVID-19. Study-level information: Sample material is recorded as cDNA or gDNA derived from T cells, B-cell-depleted T cells, or PBMCs.

This chain uses TRBV4-1 with TRBJ2-5, with 7 bases matching TRBD2. The sequenced material came from PBMCs or T cells enriched from blood (not recorded which). The clonotype was recovered from a woman aged 50 to 60 who had recovered from COVID-19. The DNA of the CDR3 is TGCGCCAGCAGCCCCCTCCTGTGGCGGGGGAGCGAAGAGACCCAGTACTTC. Its translation is CASSPLLWRGSEETQYF.